These 19 T cell receptor beta chains came from one sample sequenced in a study of T cell repertoires in cytomegalovirus infection. These TCRs are of unknown antigen specificity. MiXCR, run by TCRdb on the reads, gives a single entry per CDR3 protein. The data show 160,000 or so distinct CDR3 sequences, about a fifth seen once. The sample consisted of CD8+ T cells from cultured PBMCs, taken from culture after CMV antigen stimulation. The receptors originated from a human donor in good health (CMV status not recorded). Some clones in this sample may be carry-over from other donors' samples.

This clonotype has a handful of counts. The V call is TRBV7-2, the J call TRBJ2-4, with D maybe TRBD2 (5 bases). Germline V CDR1 and CDR2: SGHTA, FQGNSA. V lost 2 bases to trimming and J lost 3 bases, with 17 bases between them. There are 17 residues in the CDR3. For the CDR3, the DNA is TGTGCCAGCAGCTTACCCGGCAGCCAGCGGAACAAAAACATTCAGTACTTC. This gives the protein CASSLPGSQRNKNIQYF. Drawing the rest from reference TRBV7-2 and TRBJ2-4, the complete variable domain is GAGVSQSPSNKVTEKGKDVELRCDPISGHTALYWYRQSLGQGLEFLIYFQGNSAPDKSGLPSDRFSAERTGGSVSTLTIQRTQQEDSAVYLCASSLPGSQRNKNIQYFGAGTRLSVL.

The chain employs TRBV11-1 and TRBJ2-1; a possible D gene is TRBD2 (6 bases). Germline CDR1 SGHAT, CDR2 FQDESV (reference sequence). V shed 1 base and J shed 4 bases, with 14 bases lying between them. CDR3 length: 16 amino acids. The CDR3 here is CASSLEGGELYNEQFF. The CDR3 bases are TGTGCCAGCAGCTTAGAAGGCGGGGAACTGTACAATGAGCAGTTCTTC. Full variable domain (rest looked up from reference TRBV11-1 and TRBJ2-1): EAEVAQSPRYKITEKSQAVAFWCDPISGHATLYWYRQILGQGPELLVQFQDESVVDDSQLPKDRFSAERLKGVDSTLKIQPAELGDSAMYLCASSLEGGELYNEQFFGPGTRLTVL.

This chain uses TRBV6-1 with TRBJ2-1; unclear D gene. CDR3 length equals 11 residues. Between the trimmed V and J ends, which lost 9 bases and 6 bases, there was a span of 9 bases. Germline values: CDR1 MNHNS, CDR2 SASEGT. The DNA of the CDR3 is TGTGCCAGTGGCCCCTTCAATGAGCAGTTCTTC. As protein: CASGPFNEQFF.

This clonotype was found a few times. The chain has TRBV25-1 and TRBJ2-7; 11 nucleotides match TRBD1. V dropped 4 bases and J dropped 6; count of bases not matched to a gene: 5. The CDR3 totals 14 residues. CDR1 and CDR2 (germline): MGHDK, SYGVNS. Here the CDR3 DNA reads TGTGCCAGCAGTGGGGGGACAGGGGGTAGCGAGCAGTACTTC. This encodes CASSGGTGGSEQYF.

The rearrangement uses TRBV7-6 and TRBJ1-1; D gene ambiguous. The CDR3 is 12 amino acids. Per the germline V gene, CDR1 is SGHVS and CDR2 is FNYEAQ. V dropped 6 bases and J dropped 1 base, with 6 bases sitting between them. Written as DNA, the CDR3 is TGTGCCAGCAGACATACGAACACTGAAGCTTTCTTT. Its translation is CASRHTNTEAFF.

There are many counts of this clonotype. The chain uses TRBV7-2 and TRBJ2-1; 7 bases match TRBD2. CDR3 length: 14 amino acids. The trim removed 7 bases at V and 7 bases at J, leaving 10 bases unmatched. Germline CDR1 SGHTA, CDR2 FQGNSA. The CDR3 spells CASNTAGERNEQFF. DNA of the CDR3: TGTGCCAGCAATACGGCGGGGGAGCGTAATGAGCAGTTCTTC.

Only a few counts were recorded for this clonotype. This chain connects TRBV2 to TRBJ2-3; D unclear. Germline lookup yields CDR1 SNHLY and CDR2 FYNNEI. V was pared by 3 bases and J by 4 bases, with 8 bases between. This CDR3 is built from 13 residues. Written as DNA, the CDR3 is TGTGCCAGCAGTGATCTCGTTCCAGATACGCAGTATTTT. Translated: CASSDLVPDTQYF.

There are a few counts of this clonotype. The chain uses TRBV28 and TRBJ1-2; D is undetermined. Germline loops: CDR1 MDHEN, CDR2 SYDVKM. This CDR3 contains 15 residues. V was shortened by 0 bases and J by 0 bases, with 8 bases between the two germline ends. The CDR3 bases are TGTGCCAGCAGTTTATGGGGCAGTGCTAACTATGGCTACACCTTC. Protein sequence: CASSLWGSANYGYTF.

This clonotype came up a few times. The J gene is TRBJ2-3, the V gene TRBV2, with 12 nucleotides matching TRBD2. Germline assignment: CDR1 SNHLY and CDR2 FYNNEI. The CDR3 spans 21 residues. Trimming at V came to 7 bases and at J to 0 bases, leaving 20 bases not matched to a gene. The CDR3 DNA reads TGTGCCAGCATCAGTCCCCCGACTAGCGGGGGCCTAGCCACTAGCACAGATACGCAGTATTTT. Translating it yields CASISPPTSGGLATSTDTQYF.

The J gene is TRBJ1-1, the V gene TRBV6-1; D gene ambiguous. Germline CDR1 MNHNS, CDR2 SASEGT. The CDR3 runs 14 residues. The germline V and J ends were trimmed by 5 bases and 4 bases, with 14 bases remaining between them. The chain's CDR3 is CASSKKFEGTEAFF. Written as DNA, the CDR3 is TGTGCCAGCAGTAAAAAATTTGAGGGCACTGAAGCTTTCTTT.

This clonotype was seen a handful of times. The chain couples TRBV30 to TRBJ2-3; the match to TRBD2 covers 10 bases. This CDR3 contains 16 residues. CDR1 is GTSNPN and CDR2 is SVGIG in the germline V gene (reference sequence). V lost 2 bases, J lost 2 bases, and 7 bases stayed unmatched. The CDR3 loop reads CAWSPKAGGLTDTQYF. The CDR3 bases are TGTGCCTGGAGTCCGAAAGCGGGGGGGCTCACAGATACGCAGTATTTT.

This rearrangement joins TRBV7-2 to TRBJ1-2; 7 bases are a match to TRBD1. From germline, CDR1 is SGHTA and CDR2 FQGNSA. The CDR3 spans 14 residues. In DNA form, the CDR3 reads TGTGTAGAAGGGTACCGGGACAGAACCTATGGCTACACCTTC. Amino acids: CVEGYRDRTYGYTF.

The gene calls are TRBV9 and TRBJ2-1; possible D gene TRBD1, 5 bases. Germline CDR1 reads SGDLS; CDR2 reads YYNGEE. The length of the CDR3 is 14 residues. Deletions cut 0 bases from V and 5 bases from J, with 9 bases between. The CDR3 here is CASSVGRQNNEQFF. The DNA of the CDR3 is TGTGCCAGCAGCGTAGGTCGACAGAACAATGAGCAGTTCTTC.

This clonotype was picked up a small number of times. The chain combines TRBV2 with TRBJ2-7, with a possible D match to TRBD1 (6 bases). CDR1 SNHLY and CDR2 FYNNEI come from the germline V gene. CDR3 length equals 14 residues. V lost 8 bases and J lost 2, with 16 bases in between. CDR3 nucleotide sequence: TGTGCCAGCTACTCCCCCCAGGGGACCTACGAGCAGTACTTC. Translating gives CASYSPQGTYEQYF.

This clonotype appeared many times. The V gene is TRBV7-2, the J gene TRBJ1-5; a possible D gene is TRBD1 (6 bases). This CDR3 has 15 residues. Trimming took off 2 bases at V and 8 bases at J, with 16 bases between the two ends. CDR1 is SGHTA, CDR2 FQGNSA, per germline. CDR3 bases: TGTGCCAGCAGCTTAAACAGGGTCGGGTCTAAGCCCCAGCATTTT. This sequence encodes CASSLNRVGSKPQHF.

J is TRBJ1-2 and V is TRBV7-2; possibly TRBD1 for D (5 bases). With 6 bases removed from V and 8 bases from J, the gap between germline ends came to 19 bases. CDR1 is SGHTA, CDR2 FQGNSA, per germline. This CDR3 has 14 residues. The CDR3 DNA follows: TGTGCCAGCAGTCTAGCTGGAGGGGCCGACGGCTACACCTTC. It is translated as CASSLAGGADGYTF.

The chain is built from TRBV7-9 and TRBJ2-1; possible D gene TRBD1, 5 bases. V lost 4 bases to trimming and J lost 8 bases, with 18 bases between them. Germline loops: CDR1 SEHNR, CDR2 FQNEAQ (reference sequence). This CDR3 has 15 residues. The CDR3 sequence: CASSSDTLKDDEQFF. CDR3 DNA sequence: TGTGCCAGCAGCTCGGACACCCTAAAGGACGATGAGCAGTTCTTC.

The V gene is TRBV5-6, the J gene TRBJ2-3; the D is unclear. With 1 base removed from V and 2 bases from J, the gap between germline ends came to 14 bases. This CDR3 is 16 amino acids long. Per the germline V gene, CDR1 is SGHDT and CDR2 is YYEEEE. CDR3 coding DNA: TGTGCCAGCAGCTTGTGGGCCTTCGGACCCACAGATACGCAGTATTTT. It translates to CASSLWAFGPTDTQYF. The full variable domain, rest sourced from reference TRBV5-6 and TRBJ2-3, is DAGVTQSPTHLIKTRGQQVTLRCSPKSGHDTVSWYQQALGQGPQFIFQYYEEEERQRGNFPDRFSGHQFPNYSSELNVNALLLGDSALYLCASSLWAFGPTDTQYFGPGTRLTVL.

The table lists this clonotype with a count of one. The V and J genes are TRBV6-2 or TRBV6-3 and TRBJ1-1; D not resolved. This CDR3 is built from 14 residues. Germline assignment: CDR1 MNHEY and CDR2 SVGEGT. The V end lost 7 bases, the J end lost 1 base, and 13 bases lay between the germline ends. Here the CDR3 DNA reads TGTGCCAGCATGGAGGCCCCCACGAACACTGAAGCTTTCTTT. Its translation: CASMEAPTNTEAFF.